This T cell receptor (beta chain) was retrieved from a study of CXCR3-negative and CXCR3-positive naive CD8 T cells. Across the study: The total count of TRB reads reached 130 million to 150 million, and each library contributed about 1.5 +/- 0.3 million.

The TRB cDNA libraries were prepared by 5' RACE with UMI labels. TCRdb re-called the 5' RACE reads and gives one entry per CDR3 protein, without DNA. Its table records over 100,000 distinct CDR3 sequences. This CDR3 has 15 residues. Germline values: CDR1 MNHEY, CDR2 SVGEGT. The V call is TRBV6-2 or TRBV6-3, the J call TRBJ2-1; TCRdb selects TRBD1, and the lack of DNA leaves this call unchecked. The clonotype originates from a human donor in good health. Some clones in this sample may be carry-over from other donors' samples. Specimen: naive CXCR3- CD8+ T cells from blood. Subset in this sample: CD45RO-CCR7+CD27+CD95- naive CD8+ T cells lacking CXCR3 (TNR3-). The CDR3: CASTLAQGTYNEQFF.